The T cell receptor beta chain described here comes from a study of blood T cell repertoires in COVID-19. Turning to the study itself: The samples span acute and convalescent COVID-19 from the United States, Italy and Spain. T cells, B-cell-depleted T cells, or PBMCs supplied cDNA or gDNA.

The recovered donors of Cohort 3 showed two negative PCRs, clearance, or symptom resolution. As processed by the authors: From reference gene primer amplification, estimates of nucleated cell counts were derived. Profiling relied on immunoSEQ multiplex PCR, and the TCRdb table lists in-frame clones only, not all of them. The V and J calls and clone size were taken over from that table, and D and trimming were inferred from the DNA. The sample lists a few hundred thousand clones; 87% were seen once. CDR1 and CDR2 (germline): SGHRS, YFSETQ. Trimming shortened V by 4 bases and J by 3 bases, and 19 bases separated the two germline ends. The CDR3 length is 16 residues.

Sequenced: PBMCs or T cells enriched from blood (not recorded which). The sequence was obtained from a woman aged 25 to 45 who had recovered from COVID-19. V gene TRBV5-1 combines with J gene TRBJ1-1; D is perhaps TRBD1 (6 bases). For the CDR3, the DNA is TGCGCCAGCAGCACATCCCCCAGGGGAACCGACACTGAAGCTTTCTTT. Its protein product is CASSTSPRGTDTEAFF.